Listed here are 16 T cell receptor beta chains from one sample, sequenced in a study of blood T cell repertoires in COVID-19. Sequencing used immunoSEQ multiplex PCR; TCRdb keeps in-frame clones, though not all of them. The sample yields around 290,000 clones, roughly 90% seen once. Sequenced material: peripheral blood. The receptors come from a woman in her 70s with COVID-19, enrolled during active disease.

V usage is TRBV6-5 and J usage is TRBJ2-1; 8 bases match TRBD2. The CDR3 covers 15 residues. The germline gives CDR1 MNHEY, CDR2 SVGAGI. Trimming took 3 bases from V and 10 from J; bases not matched to a gene: 11. The CDR3 DNA reads as TGTGCCAGCAGTTATGGGTCGCGGGGGGCGGAGGAGCAGTTCTTC. Its translation: CASSYGSRGAEEQFF.

This chain links TRBV11-3 with TRBJ1-1; D ambiguous. Deletions cut 5 bases from V and 10 bases from J, with 20 bases between. From germline, CDR1 is SGHNT and CDR2 YENEEA. The CDR3 runs to 14 residues. This CDR3 is CASSPRASWEGAFF. CDR3 DNA sequence: TGTGCCAGCAGCCCGCGAGCCTCGTGGGAGGGAGCTTTCTTT.

The rearrangement links TRBV5-8 to TRBJ2-5, with a weak D call TRBD1 (5 bases). This CDR3 contains 15 residues. V lost 0 bases to trimming and J lost 6 bases, with 15 bases between them. Germline V gives CDR1 SGHTS, CDR2 YDEGEE. The CDR3 spells CASSLDIWQGQTQYF. The CDR3 DNA is TGTGCCAGCAGCTTGGATATTTGGCAGGGCCAGACCCAGTACTTC.

The chain is built from TRBV27 and TRBJ2-1, with a weak D call TRBD2 (5 bases). This CDR3 contains 13 residues. V gave up 4 bases and J gave up 9 bases, with 13 bases separating them. In germline, CDR1 is MNHEY, CDR2 SMNVEV (reference sequence). CDR3 DNA: TGTGCCAGCAGTTGGGCCGCAGGAGGTGAGCAGTTCTTC. This translates into CASSWAAGGEQFF.

V is TRBV18 and J is TRBJ2-3; 10 bases fit TRBD1. Germline V lookup: CDR1 KGHSH, CDR2 LQKENI. The trim removed 4 bases at V and 2 bases at J, leaving 6 bases unmatched. The CDR3 covers 16 residues. Here the CDR3 DNA reads TGTGCCAGCTCACAGAGGACAGGGGGGGACACAGATACGCAGTATTTT. Its translation is CASSQRTGGDTDTQYF. The whole variable domain, filled in from reference TRBV18 and TRBJ2-3, reads NAGVMQNPRHLVRRRGQEARLRCSPMKGHSHVYWYRQLPEEGLKFMVYLQKENIIDESGMPKERFSAEFPKEGPSILRIQQVVRGDSAAYFCASSQRTGGDTDTQYFGPGTRLTVL.

The rearrangement joins TRBV6-1 to TRBJ2-1; 9 bases map to TRBD2. This CDR3 contains 15 residues. The V gene's germline CDR1 is MNHNS and CDR2 SASEGT. After removal of 1 base from V and 6 bases from J, the junction contained 4 bases not matched to a gene. The CDR3 DNA reads TGTGCCAGCAGTGAAGGGACTAGCGAATCCAATGAGCAGTTCTTC. Amino acid sequence: CASSEGTSESNEQFF.

The chain couples TRBV12-3 or TRBV12-4 to TRBJ2-5, with no clear D. The CDR3 is 13 residues long. Trimming pared 7 bases from V and 2 bases from J, leaving 11 bases between. DNA for the CDR3: TGTGCCAGCACCTTTGACTGGCAAGAGACCCAGTACTTC. Residues: CASTFDWQETQYF.

This clone was seen a handful of times. The chain is built from TRBV5-6 and TRBJ2-7; 8 bases agree with TRBD1. Germline CDR1 reads SGHDT; CDR2 reads YYEEEE. This CDR3 contains 14 residues. V lost 4 bases, J lost 3 bases, and 6 bases stayed unmatched. For the CDR3, the DNA is TGTGCCAGCAGCCCATGGACAGGGAACTACGAGCAGTACTTC. It is translated as CASSPWTGNYEQYF.

The chain uses TRBV4-3 and TRBJ1-4, with a weak D call TRBD1 (5 bases). Trimming left V 1 base short and J 3 bases short, with 12 bases between. The CDR3 has 16 residues. CDR1 is LGHNA and CDR2 is YSLEER in the germline V gene. In DNA, the CDR3 is TGCGCCAGCAGCCAAGCCCAGGGTCGTCCTAATGAAAAACTGTTTTTT. Translating it yields CASSQAQGRPNEKLFF.

This clone was counted between two and nine times. The V and J genes are TRBV9 and TRBJ1-2; TRBD1 is a possible D gene (5 bases). V was trimmed by 0 bases and J by 4 bases, leaving 10 bases between them. The CDR3 runs to 14 residues. The germline gives CDR1 SGDLS, CDR2 YYNGEE. The CDR3 DNA reads TGTGCCAGCAGCGTAGCTACAACAGGCTATGGCTACACCTTC. This encodes CASSVATTGYGYTF. Full variable domain (rest looked up from reference TRBV9 and TRBJ1-2): DSGVTQTPKHLITATGQRVTLRCSPRSGDLSVYWYQQSLDQGLQFLIQYYNGEERAKGNILERFSAQQFPDLHSELNLSSLELGDSALYFCASSVATTGYGYTFGSGTRLTVV.

The CDR3 DNA is TGCGCCAGCAGTCAACCGGACAGGGTCCTTCTTAACTATGGCTACACCTTC. This gives the protein CASSQPDRVLLNYGYTF. This rearrangement joins TRBV23-1 to TRBJ1-2, with 8 bases fitting TRBD1. TRBV23-1 is flagged as an ORF with uncertain function. The V segment lost 2 bases and the J segment 1 base; nucleotides outside the gene matches: 9. This CDR3 has 17 amino acids.

This chain joins TRBV9 and TRBJ2-1, with TRBD2 matching 9 bases. Germline V gene lookup returns CDR1 SGDLS and CDR2 YYNGEE. The CDR3 extends over 14 amino acids. Losses at the gene ends were 3 bases for V and 3 bases for J; bases not matched to a gene: 1. The CDR3 loop is CASSGAGGYNEQFF. In DNA, the CDR3 is TGTGCCAGCAGCGGAGCGGGAGGCTACAATGAGCAGTTCTTC.

The V gene is TRBV27, the J gene TRBJ2-6; unclear D gene. V lost 6 bases, J lost 2 bases, and 11 bases lay in between. The CDR3 consists of 15 residues. Germline loops: CDR1 MNHEY, CDR2 SMNVEV (reference sequence). CDR3 nucleotide sequence: TGTGCCAGCAGGTCTAACAGTGCTGGGGCCAACGTCCTGACTTTC. Translating it yields CASRSNSAGANVLTF.

The CDR3 loop reads CASSLYSGGNTEAFF. CDR3 nucleotides: TGTGCCAGCAGCTTATATTCGGGGGGGAACACTGAAGCTTTCTTT. The genes are TRBV7-9 and TRBJ1-1; D may be TRBD1 (5 bases). V was trimmed by 2 bases and J by 1 base, leaving 11 bases between them. This CDR3 region has 15 residues. Germline V gene data show CDR1 as SEHNR and CDR2 as FQNEAQ (reference sequence).

This chain links TRBV3-1 (or the pseudogene TRBV3-2) with TRBJ2-2; D remains ambiguous. V was clipped by 4 bases and J by 5 bases, with 8 bases between them. Per germline, CDR1 LGHDT and CDR2 YNNKEL (reference sequence). CDR3 size: 13 residues. The CDR3 nucleotides read TGTGCCAGCAGCCCCACCGGGACCGGGGAGCTGTTTTTT. It yields the protein CASSPTGTGELFF.

The chain joins TRBV6-2 or TRBV6-3 to TRBJ1-2, with 7 positions matching TRBD1. CDR3 length equals 12 residues. V trimming: 6 bases; J trimming: 4 bases; junction bases outside the gene matches: 2. The V gene's germline CDR1 is MNHEY and CDR2 SVGEGT. The CDR3 DNA follows: TGTGCCAGCAGCGACAGGGCCTATGGCTACACCTTC. Its translation: CASSDRAYGYTF.